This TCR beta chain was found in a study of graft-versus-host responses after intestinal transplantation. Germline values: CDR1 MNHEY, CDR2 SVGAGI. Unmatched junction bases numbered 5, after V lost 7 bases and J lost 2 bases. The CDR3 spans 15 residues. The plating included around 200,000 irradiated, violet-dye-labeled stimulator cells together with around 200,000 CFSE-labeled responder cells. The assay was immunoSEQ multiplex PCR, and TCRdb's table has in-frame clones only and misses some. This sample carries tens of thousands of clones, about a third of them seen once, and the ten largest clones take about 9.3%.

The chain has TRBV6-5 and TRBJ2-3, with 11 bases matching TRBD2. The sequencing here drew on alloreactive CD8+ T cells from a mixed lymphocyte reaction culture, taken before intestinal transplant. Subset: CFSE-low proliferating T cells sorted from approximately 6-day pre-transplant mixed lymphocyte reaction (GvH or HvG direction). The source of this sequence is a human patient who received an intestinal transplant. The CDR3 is CASTLAGGYTDTQYF. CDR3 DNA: TGTGCCAGCACTCTAGCGGGAGGTTACACAGATACGCAGTATTTT.